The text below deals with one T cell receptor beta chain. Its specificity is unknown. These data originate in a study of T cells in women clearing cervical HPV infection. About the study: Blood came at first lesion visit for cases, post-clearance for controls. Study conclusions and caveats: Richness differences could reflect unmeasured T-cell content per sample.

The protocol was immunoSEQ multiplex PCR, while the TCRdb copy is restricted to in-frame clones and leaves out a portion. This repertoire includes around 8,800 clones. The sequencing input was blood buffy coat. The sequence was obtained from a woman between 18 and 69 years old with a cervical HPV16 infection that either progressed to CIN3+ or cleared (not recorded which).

CDR3 residues: CASSSTGGSDTQYF. CDR3 DNA, as far as it was read: TGTGCCAGCAGCTCGACAGGAGGATCAGATACG. The V gene is TRBV5-5, the J gene TRBJ2-3, with a possible D match to TRBD1 (6 bases). The read comes to an end 3 residues before the CDR3 does, leaving the germline J gene to fill in the end. Trimming removed 3 bases from V and 4 bases from J, with 12 bases in between. Germline values: CDR1 SGHKS, CDR2 YYEKEE (reference sequence). This CDR3 comprises 14 residues.